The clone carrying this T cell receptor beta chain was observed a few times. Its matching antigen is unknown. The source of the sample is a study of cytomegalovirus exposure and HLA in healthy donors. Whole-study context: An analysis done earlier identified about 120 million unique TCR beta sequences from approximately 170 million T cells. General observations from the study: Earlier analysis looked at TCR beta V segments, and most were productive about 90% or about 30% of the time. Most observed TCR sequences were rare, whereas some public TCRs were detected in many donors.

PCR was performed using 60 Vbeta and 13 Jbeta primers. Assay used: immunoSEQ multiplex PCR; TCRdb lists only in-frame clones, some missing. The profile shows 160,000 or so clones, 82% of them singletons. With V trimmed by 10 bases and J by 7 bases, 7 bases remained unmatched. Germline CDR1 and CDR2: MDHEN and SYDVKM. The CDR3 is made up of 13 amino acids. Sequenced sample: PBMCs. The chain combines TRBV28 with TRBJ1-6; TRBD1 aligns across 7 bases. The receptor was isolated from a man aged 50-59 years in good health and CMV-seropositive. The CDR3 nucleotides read TGTGCCATTAACCAGGGACAGAATTCACCCCTCCACTTT. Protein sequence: CAINQGQNSPLHF. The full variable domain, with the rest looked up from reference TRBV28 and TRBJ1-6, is DVKVTQSSRYLVKRTGEKVFLECVQDMDHENMFWYRQDPGLGLRLIYFSYDVKMKEKGDIPEGYSVSREKKERFSLILESASTNQTSMYLCAINQGQNSPLHFGNGTRLTVT.